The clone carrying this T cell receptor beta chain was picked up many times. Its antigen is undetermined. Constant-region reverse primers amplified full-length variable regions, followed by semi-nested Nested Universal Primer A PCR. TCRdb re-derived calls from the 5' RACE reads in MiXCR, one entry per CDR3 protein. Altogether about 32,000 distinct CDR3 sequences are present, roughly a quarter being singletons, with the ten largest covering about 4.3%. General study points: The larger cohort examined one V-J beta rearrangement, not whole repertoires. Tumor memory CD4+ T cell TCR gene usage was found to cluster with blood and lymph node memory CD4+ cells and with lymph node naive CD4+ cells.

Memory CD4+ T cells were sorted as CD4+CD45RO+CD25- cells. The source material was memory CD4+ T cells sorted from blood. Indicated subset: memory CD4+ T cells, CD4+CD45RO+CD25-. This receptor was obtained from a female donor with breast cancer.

The CDR3 nucleotides read TGTGCCAGCAGTTACGGGACAGGGGGGCCTACCTACGAGCAGTACTTC. It yields the protein CASSYGTGGPTYEQYF. The rearrangement uses TRBV6-5 and TRBJ2-7; 11 positions match TRBD1. This CDR3 is built from 16 residues. CDR1 and CDR2 (germline): MNHEY, SVGAGI. V shed 2 bases, J shed 2 bases, and the junction held 5 bases outside the gene matches.